These 2 T cell receptor beta chains were all obtained from the same sample, sequenced in a study of early T cells in non-severe SARS-CoV-2 infection. In TCRdb, the 5' RACE reads were re-called with MiXCR into one record per CDR3 protein. The sample lists roughly 57,000 distinct CDR3 sequences; about 12% were seen once. Specimen: whole blood. The receptors originated from an adult who was a healthcare worker with PCR-confirmed SARS-CoV-2 infection or an uninfected control (not recorded which).

This clonotype has a handful of counts. The gene calls are TRBV7-9 and TRBJ2-2; 9 bases align to TRBD1. Germline lookup yields CDR1 SEHNR and CDR2 FQNEAQ (reference sequence). CDR3 length equals 16 residues. V lost 0 bases, J lost 6 bases, and 5 bases stayed unmatched. The CDR3 sequence is CASSLAGQGFPGELFF. CDR3 sequence (DNA): TGTGCCAGCAGCTTAGCAGGACAGGGGTTTCCCGGGGAGCTGTTTTTT.

A few counts support this clonotype. The chain recombines TRBV27 with TRBJ2-3; 10 nucleotides match TRBD2. Germline trimming cut 6 bases from V and 2 bases from J; bases unmatched to any gene: 8. The CDR3 extends over 16 amino acids. Germline CDR1 and CDR2: MNHEY and SMNVEV (reference sequence). CDR3 sequence: CASRRASGGNTDTQYF. The CDR3 bases are TGTGCCAGCAGGCGGGCTAGCGGGGGTAACACAGATACGCAGTATTTT.